The clone carrying this TCR beta chain was seen only once. As yet, its antigen is unknown. This entry comes from a study of cytomegalovirus exposure and HLA in healthy donors. In the study overall: Unique TCRs numbering some 77 million, obtained from HLA-typed donors, made up an early data release. Notes on the study in general: Per published accounts, TCR beta sequences correctly predicted the HLA-A and HLA-B alleles of most subjects.

The donors gave bone marrow, and they were healthy. Vbeta (60) and Jbeta (13) primers were used in the PCR. Methods used by the authors: It was a later analysis that counted approximately 81 million unique TCR beta chains, of which 9.5 million to 14 million were shared. Libraries were prepared by immunoSEQ multiplex PCR; TCRdb keeps only in-frame clonotypes and omits some of them. Clone size and the V and J calls come from that table; the DNA yielded D and trimming. The sample records some 100,000 clones, 65% to 85% being singletons. Germline CDR1 and CDR2: MNHNS and SASEGT. The CDR3 consists of 13 residues. V shed 6 bases and J shed 2 bases, with 10 bases lying between them.

Sequencing was performed on PBMCs. V and J are TRBV6-1 and TRBJ2-5; D not certain. The sequence was collected from a girl aged 2-10 years in good health and CMV-seropositive. CDR3 sequence reads: CASRGDTQETQYF. CDR3 DNA sequence: TGTGCCAGCAGGGGCGACACTCAAGAGACCCAGTACTTC.